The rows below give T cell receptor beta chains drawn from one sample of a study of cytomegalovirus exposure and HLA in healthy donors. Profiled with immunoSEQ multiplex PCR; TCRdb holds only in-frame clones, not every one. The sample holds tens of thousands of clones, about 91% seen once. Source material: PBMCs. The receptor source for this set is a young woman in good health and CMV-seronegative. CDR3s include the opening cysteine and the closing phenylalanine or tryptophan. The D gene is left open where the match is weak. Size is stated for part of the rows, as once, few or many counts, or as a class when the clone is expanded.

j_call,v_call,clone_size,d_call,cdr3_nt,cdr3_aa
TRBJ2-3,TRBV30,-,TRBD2,TGTGCCTGGAGTGGGCTAGCGGTAACAGATACGCAGTATTTT,CAWSGLAVTDTQYF
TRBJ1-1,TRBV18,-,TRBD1,TGTGCCAGCTCACAATTTTCTGGGACAGACACTGAAGCTTTCTTT,CASSQFSGTDTEAFF
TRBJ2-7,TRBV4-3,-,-,TGCGCCAGCAGCCAAGAAGGAGCAATCTTGGGCGAGCAGTACTTC,CASSQEGAILGEQYF
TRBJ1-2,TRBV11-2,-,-,TGTGCCAGCAGCTTTGAAAGAGGTGGCTACACCTTC,CASSFERGGYTF
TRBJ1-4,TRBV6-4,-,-,TGTGCCAGCAGTGACCCACAGGGTTCTGCTAATGAAAAACTGTTTTTT,CASSDPQGSANEKLFF
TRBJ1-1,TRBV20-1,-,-,TGCAGTGGGGAAGGGGACACTGAAGCTTTCTTT,CSGEGDTEAFF
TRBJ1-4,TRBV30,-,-,TGTGCCCAGGCAGGGTCGGATGAAAAACTGTTTTTT,CAQAGSDEKLFF
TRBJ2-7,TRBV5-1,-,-,TGCGCCAGCAGCTTCGTGGAGGGGGCCGACGAGCAGTACTTC,CASSFVEGADEQYF
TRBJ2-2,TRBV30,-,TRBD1,TGTGCCTGGTCGGGACAGGGGGCGGTCGGGGAGCTGTTTTTT,CAWSGQGAVGELFF
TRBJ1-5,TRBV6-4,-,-,TGTGCCAGCAGTGACTCGAAGGGGAGCAATCAGCCCCAGCATTTT,CASSDSKGSNQPQHF
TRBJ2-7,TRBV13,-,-,TGTGCCAGCAGCCCAACAGGGTACGAGCAGTACTTC,CASSPTGYEQYF
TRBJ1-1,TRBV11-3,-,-,TGTGCCAGCAGCTTAGGGGGAGGCCGTGGCATGAACACTGAAGCTTTCTTT,CASSLGGGRGMNTEAFF
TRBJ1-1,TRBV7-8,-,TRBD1,TGTGCCAGCAGCTTAGGGACAGGGAGGACTGAAGCTTTCTTT,CASSLGTGRTEAFF
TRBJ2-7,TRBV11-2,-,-,TGTGCCAGCAGCCTACAGGTGGGCTACGAGCAGTACTTC,CASSLQVGYEQYF
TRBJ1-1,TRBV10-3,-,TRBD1,TGTGCCATCAGCCCCGGGACAGGGGGCACTGAAGCTTTCTTT,CAISPGTGGTEAFF
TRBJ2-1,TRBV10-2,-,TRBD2,TGCGCCAGCAGTGAGCAGATAGCGGGGGGCAATGAGCAGTTCTTC,CASSEQIAGGNEQFF
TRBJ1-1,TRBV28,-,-,TGTGCCAGCAGTTTAGCAGGGTACACTGAAGCTTTCTTT,CASSLAGYTEAFF
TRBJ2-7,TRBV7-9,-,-,TGTGCCAGCAGCTTAGCGCTGGGAGACTCCCCGCAGTACTTC,CASSLALGDSPQYF
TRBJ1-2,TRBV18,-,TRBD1,TGTGCCAGCTCACCTGTACAGGGGAGTGGCTACACCTTC,CASSPVQGSGYTF
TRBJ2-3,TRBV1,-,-,TGCACCAGCAGCCAGACCCCTAGCGGGAGGTTAGATACGCAGTATTTT,CTSSQTPSGRLDTQYF
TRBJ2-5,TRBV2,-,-,TGTGCCAGCAGTGAGGGGAACAGGCCCCAGGAGACCCAGTACTTC,CASSEGNRPQETQYF
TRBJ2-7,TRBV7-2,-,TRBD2,TGTGCCAGCAGCTTAGGGGGGACTAGAAGGCTCGAGCAGTACTTC,CASSLGGTRRLEQYF
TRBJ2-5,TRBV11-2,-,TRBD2,TGTGCCAGCAGCAGGAGCGGGGGGGCGGAAGAGACCCAGTACTTC,CASSRSGGAEETQYF
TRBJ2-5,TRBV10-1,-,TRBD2,TGCGCCAGCAGCGGACTAGCGGGGGCCCAAGAGACCCAGTACTTC,CASSGLAGAQETQYF
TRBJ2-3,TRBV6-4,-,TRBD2,TGTGCCAGCAGCGAGCGGGGGGGCGCAGATACGCAGTATTTT,CASSERGGADTQYF
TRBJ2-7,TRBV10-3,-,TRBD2,TGTGCCATCAAAGACGGGCTAGCGGACTCCTACGAGCAGTACTTC,CAIKDGLADSYEQYF
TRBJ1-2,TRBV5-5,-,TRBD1,TGTGCCAGCAGCCCCGGGACAGGAGGCGGCTACACCTTC,CASSPGTGGGYTF
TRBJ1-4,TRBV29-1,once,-,TGCAGCGTTGGCCTTATGGGGGCCGAAAAACTGTTTTTT,CSVGLMGAEKLFF
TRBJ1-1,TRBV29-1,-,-,TGCAGCGGGCAGACAGGGAACACTGAAGCTTTCTTT,CSGQTGNTEAFF
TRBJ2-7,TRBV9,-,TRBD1,TGTGCCAGCAGCCACGCCCGGGACAGCCACTACGAGCAGTACTTC,CASSHARDSHYEQYF
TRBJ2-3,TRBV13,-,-,TGTGCCAGCAGCCTGACTAGCACAGATACGCAGTATTTT,CASSLTSTDTQYF
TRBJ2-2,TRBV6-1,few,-,TGTGCCAGCAAAGGATGGAGCGGGGAGCTGTTTTTT,CASKGWSGELFF
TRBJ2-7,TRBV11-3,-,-,TGTGCCAGCAGCCACCGGGACTCCAAGGGCTACGAGCAGTACTTC,CASSHRDSKGYEQYF
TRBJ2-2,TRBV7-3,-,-,TGTGCCAGCAGCTTCTTTAGTGCTAGCGCGTTCACCGGGGAGCTGTTTTTT,CASSFFSASAFTGELFF
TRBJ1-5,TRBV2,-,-,TGTGCCAGCAGTGTAGACCGGGACTCTAGCAATCAGCCCCAGCATTTT,CASSVDRDSSNQPQHF
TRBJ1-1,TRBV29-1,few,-,TGCAGCTTCCGACAGGACGCTGAAGCTTTCTTT,CSFRQDAEAFF
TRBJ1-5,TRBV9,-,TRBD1,TGTGCCAGCAGCGTGGGACAGGGGCAACATCAGCCCCAGCATTTT,CASSVGQGQHQPQHF
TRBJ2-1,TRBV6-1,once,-,TGTGCCAGCAGTGATCAGGGGCCCTACAATGAGCAGTTCTTC,CASSDQGPYNEQFF
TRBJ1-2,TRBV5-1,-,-,TGCGCCAGCAGCTTGGATCCAGGCAACTATGGCTACACCTTC,CASSLDPGNYGYTF
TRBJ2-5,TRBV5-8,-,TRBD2,TGTGCCAGCAGCTTCGGGACCGCGGGAGGAGAGGCCCAGTACTTC,CASSFGTAGGEAQYF
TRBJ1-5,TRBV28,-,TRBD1,TGTGCCAGCACCTCTACAGGGGCGCAGCCCCAGCATTTT,CASTSTGAQPQHF
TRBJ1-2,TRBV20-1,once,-,TGCAGTGCTAGAGAAGGGGCAGGCTACACCTTC,CSAREGAGYTF
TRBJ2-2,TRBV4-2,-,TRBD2,TGTGCCAGCAGCCAAGACGCTAGCGGGAGGACCGGGGAGCTGTTTTTT,CASSQDASGRTGELFF
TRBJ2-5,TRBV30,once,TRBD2,TGTGCCTGGAGTGTCGAACGGACTAGCGGGAGCGTTGAGACCCAGTACTTC,CAWSVERTSGSVETQYF
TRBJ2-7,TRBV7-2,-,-,TGTGCCAGCAGCTTCAATCCATCCTACGAGCAGTACTTC,CASSFNPSYEQYF
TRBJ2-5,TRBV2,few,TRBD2,TGTGCCAGCAGTGCTAGCGGGGGGGCTGAGACCCAGTACTTC,CASSASGGAETQYF
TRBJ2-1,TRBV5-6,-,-,TGTGCCAGCCGGCTACTAGCTTACAATGAGCAGTTCTTC,CASRLLAYNEQFF
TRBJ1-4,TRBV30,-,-,TGTGCCTGGACCAATGGGGCGCATCAAGATGAGTGGCTGTTTTTT,CAWTNGAHQDEWLFF